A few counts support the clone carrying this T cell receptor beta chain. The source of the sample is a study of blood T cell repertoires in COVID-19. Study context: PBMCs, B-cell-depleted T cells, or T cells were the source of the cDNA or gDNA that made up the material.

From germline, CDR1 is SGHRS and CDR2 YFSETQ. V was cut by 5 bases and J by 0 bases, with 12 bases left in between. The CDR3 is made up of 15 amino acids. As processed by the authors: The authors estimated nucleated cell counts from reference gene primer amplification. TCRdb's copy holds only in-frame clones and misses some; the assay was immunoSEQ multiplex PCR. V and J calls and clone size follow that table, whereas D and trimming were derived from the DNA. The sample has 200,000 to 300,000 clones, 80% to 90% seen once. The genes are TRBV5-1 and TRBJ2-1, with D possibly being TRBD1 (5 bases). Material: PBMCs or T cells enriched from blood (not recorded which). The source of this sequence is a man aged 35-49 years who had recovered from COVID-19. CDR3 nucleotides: TGCGCCAGCAGACACGGACAACGCTCCTACAATGAGCAGTTCTTC. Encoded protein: CASRHGQRSYNEQFF.